This T cell receptor beta chain was identified during a study of molecular identifiers for immune sequencing clone quantification. General observations from the study: Molecules of identical TCR sharing a barcode could underestimate highly expanded clone sizes.

In its sample, this clonotype was seen once. Its specificity is unknown. Sequence at one end of the junction differs from germline and may be a read error. Listed TCR primers, together with previously described methods, were used for the bulk TCR libraries. Each CDR3 protein gets one entry after TCRdb re-called the PCR reads with MiXCR. Found here are tens of thousands of distinct CDR3 sequences, approximately 22% of them singletons; the top ten hold more than 0.75%. Sorting was used to obtain naive CD8 T cells (CD8+CD4-CCR7+CD45RA+). Germline values: CDR1 MGHRA, CDR2 YSYEKL. The CDR3 extends over 15 amino acids.

The sequenced sample was naive CD8+ T cells from blood, with Jurkat cell RNA spiked in. Subset here: FACS-sorted CD8+CD4-CCR7+CD45RA+ naive T cells. This sequence joins TRBV4-1 and TRBJ2-7; 7 bases map to TRBD1. This receptor was identified in a human donor in good health. Some libraries in this study had Jurkat cell RNA spiked in. In DNA form, the CDR3 reads TGCGCCTGCAGCCAAGTCTCGGACAGGACCTACGAGCAGTACTTC. It translates to CACSQVSDRTYEQYF.